The 23 T cell receptor beta chains below all came from one sample that was sequenced in a study of blood T cell repertoires in COVID-19. Sequenced by immunoSEQ multiplex PCR; TCRdb stores in-frame clones only, minus some. The sample consists of more than 120,000 clones, 88% of them appearing once. The sample consisted of peripheral blood. The receptors here all came from a human donor in a cohort sampled during active COVID-19.

In its sample, this clone was seen once. This chain connects TRBV19 to TRBJ1-6; D is possibly TRBD1 (5 bases). CDR3 length: 13 residues. Germline V gene sequence: CDR1 LNHDA, CDR2 SQIVND (reference sequence). Deletions cut 10 bases from V and 10 bases from J, with 17 bases between. CDR3 sequence (DNA): TGTGCCACCAACTGGGGGGGGTTCTCACCCCTCCACTTT. Amino acid sequence: CATNWGGFSPLHF.

V is TRBV6-1 and J is TRBJ2-3; 9 bases line up with TRBD2. V lost 2 bases and J lost 4; bases outside the gene matches: 4. The CDR3 covers 15 residues. Germline loops: CDR1 MNHNS, CDR2 SASEGT. The CDR3 region has the DNA TGTGCCAGCAGTGAATCGGCGGGGGGGCCAGATACGCAGTATTTT. Translating it yields CASSESAGGPDTQYF.

The J gene is TRBJ2-6, the V gene TRBV10-3, with D possibly being TRBD1 (6 bases). Between the trimmed V and J ends, which lost 3 bases and 3 bases, there was a span of 9 bases. The CDR3 has 15 residues. Per germline, CDR1 ENHRY and CDR2 SYGVKD. In nucleotides, the CDR3 is TGTGCCATCAGTGACGCCAGGGGTGGGGCCAACGTCCTGACTTTC. Its protein product is CAISDARGGANVLTF.

CDR3 sequence (DNA): TGTGCCAGCAGCTTACCGGGGTACAATGAGCAGTTCTTC. This translates into CASSLPGYNEQFF. V usage is TRBV11-1 and J usage is TRBJ2-1; the D gene is possibly TRBD2 (5 bases). The V end lost 2 bases, the J end lost 4 bases, and 6 bases lay between the germline ends. Germline V gene lookup returns CDR1 SGHAT and CDR2 FQDESV (reference sequence). The CDR3 runs to 13 residues.

The rearrangement joins TRBV5-8 to TRBJ1-5; D possibly corresponds to TRBD1 (5 bases). V was trimmed by 1 base and J by 2 bases, leaving 19 bases between them. From germline, CDR1 is SGHTS and CDR2 YDEGEE. The CDR3 contains 18 residues. Written as DNA, the CDR3 is TGTGCCAGCAGCTTGAGGACGGGACTAAGAGGGGGCAATCAGCCCCAGCATTTT. Translation: CASSLRTGLRGGNQPQHF.

The CDR3: CASSVVGGAQETQYF. The DNA for the CDR3 is TGTGCCAGCAGCGTAGTAGGTGGGGCCCAAGAGACCCAGTACTTC. The genes are TRBV9 and TRBJ2-5; tentatively, D is TRBD1 (5 bases). Germline V lookup: CDR1 SGDLS, CDR2 YYNGEE. Deletions cut 0 bases from V and 1 base from J, with 10 bases between. CDR3 size: 15 residues.

This sequence joins TRBV29-1 and TRBJ1-1; D is uncertain. V was trimmed by 5 bases and J by 12 bases, leaving 16 bases between them. The germline V gene has CDR1 SQVTM and CDR2 ANQGSEA. The CDR3 spans 11 residues. The CDR3 reads CSVMGPGESFF. For the CDR3, the DNA is TGCAGCGTTATGGGTCCGGGAGAATCTTTCTTT.

The chain carries TRBV6-5 and TRBJ2-2; 7 nucleotides match TRBD1. Germline V lookup: CDR1 MNHEY, CDR2 SVGAGI. This CDR3 is 14 amino acids long. Trimming took 7 bases from V and 0 from J; bases not matched to a gene: 2. CDR3 DNA sequence: TGTGCCAGCACCGACAGGGCGAACACCGGGGAGCTGTTTTTT. Amino acid sequence: CASTDRANTGELFF.

The V call is TRBV29-1, the J call TRBJ2-7; weak D call: TRBD2 (6 bases). This CDR3 region has 15 residues. The germline V and J ends were trimmed by 6 bases and 2 bases, with 20 bases remaining between them. Germline CDR1 SQVTM, CDR2 ANQGSEA. The CDR3 coding sequence is TGCAGCGTAGAATATCGTCGGGAGTCGACCTACGAGCAGTACTTC. It encodes CSVEYRRESTYEQYF.

V and J are TRBV4-3 and TRBJ2-1, with TRBD2 identical over 8 bases. The CDR3 loop spans 17 amino acids. In germline, CDR1 is LGHNA, CDR2 YSLEER. V gave up 0 bases and J gave up 0 bases; unmatched junction bases: 4. The CDR3 DNA reads TGCGCCAGCAGCCAAGAGCCAAGCGGGAGCTCCTACAATGAGCAGTTCTTC. Translation gives CASSQEPSGSSYNEQFF.

The chain links TRBV7-2 to TRBJ1-1; 7 positions agree with TRBD1. Trimming took 2 bases from V and 1 from J; bases not matched to a gene: 7. CDR3 length: 16 residues. The germline V gene encodes CDR1 SGHTA and CDR2 FQGNSA. CDR3 nucleotides: TGTGCCAGCAGCTTAACGGACAGGATCGCGAACACTGAAGCTTTCTTT. Protein product: CASSLTDRIANTEAFF.

J is TRBJ1-1 and V is TRBV11-2; D gene uncertain. V dropped 7 bases and J dropped 9 bases, with 12 bases sitting between them. Germline values: CDR1 SGHAT, CDR2 FQNNGV. The CDR3 has 11 amino acids. The CDR3 spells CASTRSPQAFF. CDR3 bases: TGTGCCAGCACCCGAAGCCCACAAGCTTTCTTT.

The chain uses TRBV7-2 and TRBJ2-5, with D possibly TRBD1 on 5 matching bases. The CDR3 totals 14 residues. Trimming shortened V by 3 bases and J by 1 base, and 9 bases separated the two germline ends. CDR1 SGHTA and CDR2 FQGNSA come from the germline V gene. The CDR3 DNA reads TGTGCCAGCAGCTTCTTTGGGGCCCAAGAGACCCAGTACTTC. This sequence encodes CASSFFGAQETQYF.

This chain joins TRBV27 and TRBJ2-2; D possibly corresponds to TRBD1 (6 bases). The CDR3 is 15 residues long. Trimming shortened V by 5 bases and J by 6 bases, and 16 bases separated the two germline ends. Per the germline V gene, CDR1 is MNHEY and CDR2 is SMNVEV (reference sequence). CDR3 region: CASSLRTALPGELFF. In nucleotides, the CDR3 is TGTGCCAGCAGTCTTCGGACAGCCCTTCCCGGGGAGCTGTTTTTT.

The chain recombines TRBV29-1 with TRBJ1-2; 9 bases line up with TRBD1. The V and J ends lost 3 bases and 14 bases, in that order; junction bases with no gene match: 7. Germline loops: CDR1 SQVTM, CDR2 ANQGSEA. The length of the CDR3 is 11 residues. The CDR3 spells CSVDSGQGKTF. CDR3 in DNA: TGCAGCGTTGACTCGGGACAGGGAAAAACCTTC.

The V gene is TRBV27, the J gene TRBJ2-1, with D tentatively TRBD1 (5 bases). Germline assignment: CDR1 MNHEY and CDR2 SMNVEV (reference sequence). The CDR3 is 13 residues long. The ends were cut back, 2 bases at V and 4 bases at J, with 6 bases in the middle. The CDR3 is CASSLDSYNEQFF. The CDR3, as DNA: TGTGCCAGCAGTTTAGACAGTTACAATGAGCAGTTCTTC.

This clone was observed a single time. The chain recombines TRBV19 with TRBJ1-2; D unclear. Trimming shortened V by 5 bases and J by 7 bases, and 11 bases separated the two germline ends. Germline V gene lookup returns CDR1 LNHDA and CDR2 SQIVND (reference sequence). There are 12 residues in the CDR3. CDR3 in DNA: TGTGCCAGTAGTCACCTACCTTTTGGCTACACCTTC. Protein: CASSHLPFGYTF.

The CDR3, as DNA: TGTGCCAGTAGTAAAGGCTACAGTCAAGAGACCCAGTACTTC. Its protein is CASSKGYSQETQYF. The chain recombines TRBV19 with TRBJ2-5; D remains unclear. The V and J ends lost 4 bases and 2 bases respectively, with 11 bases between them. Germline CDR1 and CDR2: LNHDA and SQIVND (reference sequence). The CDR3 is made up of 14 amino acids.

The J gene is TRBJ1-1, the V gene TRBV7-9; the D gene is possibly TRBD1 (5 bases). Trimming removed 6 bases from V and 0 bases from J, with 11 bases in between. CDR1 is SEHNR and CDR2 is FQNEAQ in the germline V gene (reference sequence). This CDR3 has 14 residues. The CDR3 is CASSSRQLNTEAFF. CDR3 DNA sequence: TGTGCCAGCAGTTCCCGACAGTTGAACACTGAAGCTTTCTTT.

The rearrangement links TRBV11-2 to TRBJ2-4, with D maybe TRBD2 (5 bases). With 5 bases removed from V and 0 bases from J, the gap between germline ends came to 20 bases. The CDR3 runs 18 residues. Germline V CDR1 and CDR2: SGHAT, FQNNGV. CDR3 sequence: CASSRGPRAASAKNIQYF. CDR3 bases: TGTGCCAGCAGCAGAGGGCCAAGGGCAGCCTCAGCCAAAAACATTCAGTACTTC.

The chain links TRBV4-3 to TRBJ1-5; no definite D call. The V and J ends lost 0 bases and 5 bases respectively, with 8 bases between them. Germline CDR1 and CDR2: LGHNA and YSLEER. The CDR3 sequence is 14 residues long. CDR3 bases: TGCGCCAGCAGCCAAGAAATGAGGGATCAGCCCCAGCATTTT. This encodes CASSQEMRDQPQHF.

This clone was seen just once. The chain recombines TRBV30 with TRBJ2-3, with 7 bases fitting TRBD1. CDR3 length equals 14 residues. From germline, CDR1 is GTSNPN and CDR2 SVGIG (reference sequence). Unmatched junction bases numbered 8, after V lost 4 bases and J lost 4 bases. In nucleotides, the CDR3 is TGTGCCTGGAATACACAGGGGCTTTCAGATACGCAGTATTTT. Protein: CAWNTQGLSDTQYF.

The rearrangement joins TRBV3-1 (or the pseudogene TRBV3-2) to TRBJ2-7; 7 positions match TRBD2. The CDR3 loop spans 15 amino acids. Germline loops: CDR1 LGHDT, CDR2 YNNKEL (reference sequence). Trimming cost V 0 bases and J 3 bases; bases outside gene matches: 5. The CDR3 sequence: CASSQERAGIYEQYF. The CDR3 DNA is TGTGCCAGCAGCCAAGAGAGAGCGGGGATCTACGAGCAGTACTTC.